The 9 T cell receptor beta chains in this list originate from one sample, sequenced in a study of beta chain features in type 1 diabetes. Study results and limitations: Moderately but significantly shorter TCRB CDR3s were found in Type 1 diabetes patients in all four CD4+ subsets.

Every isolated RNA sample was fully reverse transcribed, so sequencing captured expressed TCRB transcripts. Clones were sequenced by immunoSEQ multiplex PCR, and TCRdb holds only the in-frame ones, with some missing. The repertoire holds about 260,000 clones, with approximately 20% as singletons. No antigen has been assigned to these receptors. The specimen sequenced was naive CD4+ T cells from blood. All receptors derive from a woman aged 40 to 50 with type 1 diabetes.

This clone was seen a handful of times. The chain has TRBV2 and TRBJ1-1, with D maybe TRBD1 (5 bases). The CDR3 covers 15 residues. The germline V gene encodes CDR1 SNHLY and CDR2 FYNNEI. The V end was cut by 2 bases, the J end by 1 base, with 11 bases between. In DNA form, the CDR3 reads TGTGCCAGCAGTGAATTGGGGAGGGGGAACACTGAAGCTTTCTTT. It codes for CASSELGRGNTEAFF.

This clone was counted once. The chain employs TRBV9 and TRBJ2-1; TRBD2 agrees at 10 bases. Per the germline V gene, CDR1 is SGDLS and CDR2 is YYNGEE. The CDR3 sequence is 18 residues long. V lost 0 bases, J lost 9 bases, and 15 bases stayed unmatched. CDR3 sequence reads: CASSVVASGRTQWGEQFF. The CDR3 coding sequence is TGTGCCAGCAGCGTAGTTGCTAGCGGGAGAACCCAGTGGGGTGAGCAGTTCTTC.

This clone showed up just a few times. This rearrangement joins TRBV6-5 to TRBJ1-5; D is possibly TRBD1 (6 bases). CDR1 is MNHEY, CDR2 SVGAGI, per germline. The CDR3 covers 16 residues. V shed 0 bases and J shed 7 bases, with 16 bases lying between them. DNA for the CDR3: TGTGCCAGCAGTTACTCGGCTGGACAGCGGGACCAGCCCCAGCATTTT. Its protein is CASSYSAGQRDQPQHF.

This clone was counted only a few times. V is TRBV5-1 and J is TRBJ2-7, with 7 bases identical to TRBD1. The CDR3 totals 14 residues. V shed 4 bases and J 2 bases; nucleotides not matched to a gene: 6. Germline V gene sequence: CDR1 SGHRS, CDR2 YFSETQ. The CDR3, as DNA: TGCGCCAGCAGCCTCGGACAGGTTACCTACGAGCAGTACTTC. Its translation is CASSLGQVTYEQYF.

The V and J genes are TRBV27 and TRBJ2-2, with no clear D. This CDR3 contains 12 residues. Between the trimmed V and J ends, which lost 3 bases and 11 bases, there was a span of 10 bases. CDR1 MNHEY and CDR2 SMNVEV come from the germline V gene (reference sequence). DNA for the CDR3: TGTGCCAGCAGTTTGGGCCGAGACGAGCTGTTTTTT. Its protein is CASSLGRDELFF.

The rearrangement uses TRBV28 and TRBJ1-1; D is ambiguous. There are 15 residues in the CDR3. CDR1 MDHEN and CDR2 SYDVKM come from the germline V gene. Trimming removed 2 bases from V and 1 base from J, with 11 bases in between. The chain's CDR3 is CASSLPRHSNTEAFF. CDR3 bases: TGTGCCAGCAGTTTACCCCGTCACTCGAACACTGAAGCTTTCTTT.

The chain carries TRBV12-5 and TRBJ2-1, with a tentative D call TRBD2 (6 bases). This CDR3 has 15 amino acids. Germline-derived CDR1 and CDR2 are LGHNT and FRNRAP. V lost 4 bases to trimming and J lost 8 bases, with 18 bases between them. The CDR3 bases are TGTGCTAGTGGTTCGGTGGGGGGTCTTTCGGATGAGCAGTTCTTC. Protein sequence: CASGSVGGLSDEQFF.

In regard to this clone: The sample has other DNA sequences that encode this CDR3 too. The V call is TRBV2, the J call TRBJ1-2; D perhaps matches TRBD1 (5 bases). CDR3 size: 13 residues. CDR1 is SNHLY, CDR2 FYNNEI, per germline. The germline V and J ends were trimmed by 6 bases and 1 base, with 9 bases remaining between them. The CDR3 DNA sequence: TGTGCCAGCAGCCCTCAGGGTAACTATGGCTACACCTTC. It yields the protein CASSPQGNYGYTF. Based on the CDR3 plus reference TRBV2 and TRBJ1-2, the full variable domain is EPEVTQTPSHQVTQMGQEVILRCVPISNHLYFYWYRQILGQKVEFLVSFYNNEISEKSEIFDDQFSVERPDGSNFTLKIRSTKLEDSAMYFCASSPQGNYGYTFGSGTRLTVV.

Only a few counts were recorded for this clone. In DNA form, the CDR3 reads TGTGCCAGCAGTGACATCGGGGGGCCTGAAGCTTTCTTT. Translated, it gives CASSDIGGPEAFF. The J gene is TRBJ1-1, the V gene TRBV5-6, with D perhaps matching TRBD1 (6 bases). With 5 bases removed from V and 6 bases from J, the gap between germline ends came to 14 bases. Germline V gene lookup returns CDR1 SGHDT and CDR2 YYEEEE. This CDR3 spans 13 amino acids.